The next 3 T cell receptor beta chains were all read from a single sample in a study of blood T cell repertoires in COVID-19 (dated by TCRdb to about 2020). Library prep was done by the immunoSEQ multiplex PCR assay. TCRdb took over this immuneACCESS table, retaining in-frame rearrangements with V and J assigned. Such tables are incomplete; in checked studies, under half of the missing clones stem from an unresolved V gene, and the remainder is unexplained. Here the sample has around 100,000 clones; roughly 86% occur a single time. 3.5% to 5.5% of the sample is in the top ten clones. Input material: peripheral blood. The receptors derive from a man aged 40-49 years with acute or convalescent COVID-19.

The rearrangement joins TRBV18 to TRBJ1-2; D possibly corresponds to TRBD1 (6 bases). Trimming pared 0 bases from V and 6 bases from J, leaving 11 bases between. Germline CDR1 is KGHSH and CDR2 is LQKENI. This CDR3 has 14 residues. CDR3 sequence (DNA): TGTGCCAGCTCACCACCGAGCGGGGGGCATGGCTACACCTTC. Its protein product is CASSPPSGGHGYTF.

This clone was detected once. The V and J genes are TRBV19 and TRBJ1-2, with D unresolved. Trimming left V 7 bases short and J 1 base short, with 13 bases between. Looked up from germline, CDR1 is LNHDA and CDR2 is SQIVND (reference sequence). The length of the CDR3 is 14 residues. The CDR3 nucleotides are TGTGCCAGTACCCCCGAGCTGAGTAACTATGGCTACACCTTC. Translating gives CASTPELSNYGYTF.

This chain links TRBV30 with TRBJ1-4; maybe TRBD1 (5 bases). Trimming stripped 3 bases from V and 2 bases from J, with 7 bases between. Per the germline V gene, CDR1 is GTSNPN and CDR2 is SVGIG (reference sequence). The CDR3 has 13 amino acids. CDR3 DNA sequence: TGTGCCTGGAGCTCAGGGACTAATGAAAAACTGTTTTTT. Amino acids: CAWSSGTNEKLFF.